This is a list of T cell receptor beta chains from one sample in a study of brain T cells in children with intractable seizures. Sequencing was performed with immunoSEQ multiplex PCR; in TCRdb, only in-frame clones are kept and a portion is missing. The repertoire holds about 340,000 clones, with approximately 93% as singletons. The source material was peripheral blood, sampled 5 to 6 months after surgery. The origin of the receptors is a boy under three years old with tuberous sclerosis and intractable seizures. Both conserved end residues are part of each CDR3. A D gene is named only where the DNA matches it firmly. The size of a clone is reported for some rows only, either as once, few or many, or as a class for expanded clones.

TRBJ2-1 | TRBD2 | 15 | - | TRBV3-1/TRBV3-2 | TGTGCCAGCAGCCATCGACTAGCGGATTACAATGAGCAGTTCTTC | CASSHRLADYNEQFF
TRBJ1-2 | TRBD1 | 15 | - | TRBV6-5 | TGTGCCAGCAGTCAAAAACCCGGGACAGGATATGGCTACACCTTC | CASSQKPGTGYGYTF
TRBJ2-3 | - | 15 | - | TRBV4-2 | TGTGCCAGCAGCCGAGGCAGGGAGGGCACAGATACGCAGTATTTT | CASSRGREGTDTQYF
TRBJ1-2 | - | 12 | - | TRBV28 | TGTGCCAGCAGTATTAGGATTTATGGCTACACCTTC | CASSIRIYGYTF
TRBJ1-6 | - | 13 | - | TRBV6-5 | TGTGCCAGCAACGGACTGATAAGTTCACCCCTCCACTTT | CASNGLISSPLHF
TRBJ1-2 | - | 12 | - | TRBV27 | TGTGCCAGTGGGGGCCATAACTATGGCTACACCTTC | CASGGHNYGYTF
TRBJ1-3 | - | 12 | - | TRBV7-6 | TGTGCCAGCAGCTCAGGACAAAACACCATATATTTT | CASSSGQNTIYF
TRBJ2-1 | - | 13 | - | TRBV7-9 | TGTGCCAGCAGTCGAATAAAGTTCAATGAGCAGTTCTTC | CASSRIKFNEQFF
TRBJ1-2 | - | 11 | few | TRBV20-1 | TGCAGTGCGTATGGGTGGCAAGGCTACACCTTC | CSAYGWQGYTF
TRBJ2-7 | TRBD2 | 17 | - | TRBV14 | TGTGCCAGCAGCCAAGATGGGCGGGGGGGGTTTACCTACGAGCAGTACTTC | CASSQDGRGGFTYEQYF
TRBJ1-6 | - | 15 | - | TRBV19 | TGTGCCAGTAGTTCCCGGTTTCTTGTTGATTCACCCCTCCACTTT | CASSSRFLVDSPLHF
TRBJ2-7 | - | 12 | - | TRBV28 | TGTGCCAGCAGTTTAGTCTACTACGAGCAGTACTTC | CASSLVYYEQYF
TRBJ2-3 | - | 13 | - | TRBV10-3 | TGTGCCATCAGTGGGCTAGCGACAGATACGCAGTATTTT | CAISGLATDTQYF
TRBJ1-1 | - | 14 | - | TRBV4-2 | TGTGCCAGCAGCCAGGGGGGGGAGGGCACTGAAGCTTTCTTT | CASSQGGEGTEAFF
TRBJ2-1 | - | 14 | - | TRBV3-1/TRBV3-2 | TGTGCCAGCAGCCCGGGACAACCCTACAATGAGCAGTTCTTC | CASSPGQPYNEQFF
TRBJ2-5 | TRBD2 | 14 | - | TRBV6-5 | TGTGCCAGCAGACGACTAGCGGGAACGGAGACCCAGTACTTC | CASRRLAGTETQYF
TRBJ2-7 | - | 14 | - | TRBV4-2 | TGTGCCAGCAGCCAAGGAGGGGGAGGATACGAGCAGTACTTC | CASSQGGGGYEQYF